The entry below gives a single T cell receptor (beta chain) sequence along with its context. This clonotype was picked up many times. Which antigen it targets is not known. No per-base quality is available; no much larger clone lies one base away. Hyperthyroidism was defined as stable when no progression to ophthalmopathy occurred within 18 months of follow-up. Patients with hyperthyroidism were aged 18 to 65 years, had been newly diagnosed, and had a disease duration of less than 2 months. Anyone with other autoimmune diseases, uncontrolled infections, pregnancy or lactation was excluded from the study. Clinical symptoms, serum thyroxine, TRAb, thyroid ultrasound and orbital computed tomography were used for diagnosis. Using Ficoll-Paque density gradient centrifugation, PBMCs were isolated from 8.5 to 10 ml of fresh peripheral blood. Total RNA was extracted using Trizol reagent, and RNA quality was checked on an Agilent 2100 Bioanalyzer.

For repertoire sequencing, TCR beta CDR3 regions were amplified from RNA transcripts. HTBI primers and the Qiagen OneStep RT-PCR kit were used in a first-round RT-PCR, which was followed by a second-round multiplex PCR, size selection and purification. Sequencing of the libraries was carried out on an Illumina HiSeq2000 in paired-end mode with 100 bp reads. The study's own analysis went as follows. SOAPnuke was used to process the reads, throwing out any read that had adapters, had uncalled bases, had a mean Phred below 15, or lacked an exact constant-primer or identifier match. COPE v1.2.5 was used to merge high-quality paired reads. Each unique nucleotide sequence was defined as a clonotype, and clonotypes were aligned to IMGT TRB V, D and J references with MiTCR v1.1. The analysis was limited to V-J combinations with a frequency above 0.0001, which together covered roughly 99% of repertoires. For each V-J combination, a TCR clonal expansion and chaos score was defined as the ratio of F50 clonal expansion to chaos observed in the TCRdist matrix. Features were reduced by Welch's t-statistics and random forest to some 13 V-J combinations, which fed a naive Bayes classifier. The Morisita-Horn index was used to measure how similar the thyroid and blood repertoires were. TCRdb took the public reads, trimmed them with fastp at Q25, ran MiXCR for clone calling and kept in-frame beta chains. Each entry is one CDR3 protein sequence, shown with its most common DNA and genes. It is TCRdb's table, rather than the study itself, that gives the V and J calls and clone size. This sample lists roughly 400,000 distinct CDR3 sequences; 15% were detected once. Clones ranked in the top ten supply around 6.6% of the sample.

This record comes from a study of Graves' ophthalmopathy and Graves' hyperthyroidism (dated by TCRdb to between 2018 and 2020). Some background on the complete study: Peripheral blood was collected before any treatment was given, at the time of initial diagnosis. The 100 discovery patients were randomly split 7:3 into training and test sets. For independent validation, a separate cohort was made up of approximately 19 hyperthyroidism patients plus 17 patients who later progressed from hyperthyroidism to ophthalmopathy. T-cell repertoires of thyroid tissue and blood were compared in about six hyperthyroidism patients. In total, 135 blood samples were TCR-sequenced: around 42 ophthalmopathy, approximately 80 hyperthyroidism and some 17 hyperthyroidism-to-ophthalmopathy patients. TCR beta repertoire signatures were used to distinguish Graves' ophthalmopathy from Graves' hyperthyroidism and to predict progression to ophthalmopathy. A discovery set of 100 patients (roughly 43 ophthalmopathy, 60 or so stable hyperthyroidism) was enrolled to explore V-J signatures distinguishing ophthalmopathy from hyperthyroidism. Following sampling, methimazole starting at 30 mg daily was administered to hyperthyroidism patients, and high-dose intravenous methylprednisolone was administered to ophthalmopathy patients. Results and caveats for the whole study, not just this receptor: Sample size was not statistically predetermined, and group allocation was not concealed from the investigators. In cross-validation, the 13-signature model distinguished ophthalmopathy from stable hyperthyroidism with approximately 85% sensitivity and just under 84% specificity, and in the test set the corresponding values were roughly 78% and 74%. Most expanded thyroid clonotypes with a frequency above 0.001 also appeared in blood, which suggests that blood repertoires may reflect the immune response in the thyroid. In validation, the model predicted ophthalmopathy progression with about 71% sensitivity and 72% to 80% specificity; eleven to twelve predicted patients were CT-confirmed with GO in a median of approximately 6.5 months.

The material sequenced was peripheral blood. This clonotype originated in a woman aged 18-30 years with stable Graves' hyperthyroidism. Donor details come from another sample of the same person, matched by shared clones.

The sequenced DNA: TGTGCCAGCAGCCAGCGACGGACCAATGAAGCTTTCTTT. Its product reads: CASSQRRTNEAFF. Recombination joined TRBV14 with TRBJ1-1; the D gene remains uncertain. CDR1 is given as SGHDN and CDR2 as FVKESK, both from the germline V gene. CDR3 length: 13 amino acids, cysteine to phenylalanine. The read is trimmed to its CDR3 DNA, 39 bases read in frame from base 1. A distance of 12 bases separates the germline ends of V and J, which lose 3 bases and 7 bases respectively.